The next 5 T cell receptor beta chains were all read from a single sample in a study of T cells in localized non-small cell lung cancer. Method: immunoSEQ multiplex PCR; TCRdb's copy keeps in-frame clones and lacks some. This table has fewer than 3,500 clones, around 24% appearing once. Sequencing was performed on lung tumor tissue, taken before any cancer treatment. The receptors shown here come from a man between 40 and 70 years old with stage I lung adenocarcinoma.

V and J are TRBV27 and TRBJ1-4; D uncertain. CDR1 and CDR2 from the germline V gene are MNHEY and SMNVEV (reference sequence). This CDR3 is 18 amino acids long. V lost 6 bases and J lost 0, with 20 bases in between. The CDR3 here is CASRSKGQFLSTNEKLFF. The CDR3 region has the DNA TGTGCCAGCAGGTCGAAAGGCCAGTTCTTATCAACTAATGAAAAACTGTTTTTT.

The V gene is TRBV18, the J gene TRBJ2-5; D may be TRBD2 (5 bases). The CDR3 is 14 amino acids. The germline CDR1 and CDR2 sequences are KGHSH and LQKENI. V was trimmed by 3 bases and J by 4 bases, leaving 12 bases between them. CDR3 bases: TGTGCCAGCTCACCGAGATTCGAGGGAGAGACCCAGTACTTC. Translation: CASSPRFEGETQYF. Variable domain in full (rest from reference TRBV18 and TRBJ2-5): NAGVMQNPRHLVRRRGQEARLRCSPMKGHSHVYWYRQLPEEGLKFMVYLQKENIIDESGMPKERFSAEFPKEGPSILRIQQVVRGDSAAYFCASSPRFEGETQYFGPGTRLLVL.

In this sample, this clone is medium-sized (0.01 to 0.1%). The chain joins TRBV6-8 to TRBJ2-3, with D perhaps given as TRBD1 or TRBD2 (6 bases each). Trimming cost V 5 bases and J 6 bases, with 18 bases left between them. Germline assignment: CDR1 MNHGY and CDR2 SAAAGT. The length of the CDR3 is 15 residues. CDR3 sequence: CASSHGGGRADTQYF. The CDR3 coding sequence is TGTGCCAGCAGTCACGGGGGCGGTAGGGCCGATACGCAGTATTTT.

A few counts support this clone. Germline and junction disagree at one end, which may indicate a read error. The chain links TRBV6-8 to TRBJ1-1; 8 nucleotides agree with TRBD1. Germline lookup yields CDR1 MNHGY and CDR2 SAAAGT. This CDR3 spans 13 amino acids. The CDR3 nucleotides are TGTGCCAGCAGTTCCGACAGGGGAGTGAGGGATGACTTT. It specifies CASSSDRGVRDDF.

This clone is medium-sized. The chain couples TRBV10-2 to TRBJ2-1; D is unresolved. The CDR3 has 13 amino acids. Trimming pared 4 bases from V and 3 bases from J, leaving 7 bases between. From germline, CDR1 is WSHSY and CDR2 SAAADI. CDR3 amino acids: CASSVGRYNEQFF. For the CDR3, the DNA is TGCGCCAGCAGTGTCGGCCGCTACAATGAGCAGTTCTTC.